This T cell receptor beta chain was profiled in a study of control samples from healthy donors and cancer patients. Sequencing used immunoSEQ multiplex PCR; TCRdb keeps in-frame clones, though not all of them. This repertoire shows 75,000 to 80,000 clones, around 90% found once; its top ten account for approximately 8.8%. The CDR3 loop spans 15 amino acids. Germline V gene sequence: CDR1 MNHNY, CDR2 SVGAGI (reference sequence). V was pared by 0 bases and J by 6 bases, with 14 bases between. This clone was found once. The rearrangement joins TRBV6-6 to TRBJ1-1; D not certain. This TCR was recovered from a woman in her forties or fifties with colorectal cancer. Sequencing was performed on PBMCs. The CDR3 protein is CASSYSTDGGSEAFF. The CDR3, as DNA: TGTGCCAGCAGTTACTCGACGGACGGAGGGTCTGAAGCTTTCTTT.